This T cell receptor beta chain was recovered during a study of PD-1 blockade in classical Hodgkin lymphoma. The study's findings and limits: The study reported lower baseline TCR diversity in newly diagnosed patients than in healthy donors.

The CDR3 sequence is 17 residues long. Concerning this clone itself: Antigen specificity is unknown.

Brentuximab vedotin exposure varied, and every patient relapsed after autologous stem cell transplantation. The data were produced by immunoSEQ multiplex PCR, yet TCRdb's version contains in-frame clones alone and is incomplete. The sample yields about 98,000 clones, 80% to 95% seen once. Source: peripheral blood mononuclear cells (PBMCs), taken at baseline. The source of this sequence is a human donor with classical Hodgkin lymphoma. The J gene is TRBJ2-2, the V gene TRBV21-1; the DNA was not compared with TRBD2, the D call given in the table. TRBV21-1 is described as a pseudogene. CDR3 sequence: CASSKEPDYPATGELFF. The CDR3 nucleotides read TGTGCCAGCAGCAAAGAGCCCGACTACCCGGCCACCGGGGAGCTGTTTTTT.